This TCR beta chain was captured by sequencing in a study of blood T cells in healthy people across ages. Study-level findings and limits: Since the PBMCs were unsorted, naive and antigen-experienced cells could not be conclusively compared. As naive T cell percentage varied, TCR beta diversity correlated strongly with it.

Then a second PCR, running roughly 6 to 12 cycles, was carried out with a sample-barcoded 5' primer and a J-beta primer mix. TCRdb analysed the 5' RACE reads with MiXCR anew, one entry per CDR3 protein. The sample contains 700,000 to 850,000 distinct CDR3 sequences, approximately 35% of which appear only once. The CDR3 spans 14 residues. Germline V gives CDR1 ENHRY, CDR2 SYGVKD. J gave up 0 bases and V 11 bases, and 6 bases lay outside the gene matches. Note on this clonotype: Its antigen is unidentified.

The specimen was blood. The clonotype was recovered from a man younger than 35 in good health. The chain links TRBV10-3 to TRBJ1-3; 8 nucleotides agree with TRBD1. As DNA, the CDR3 is TGTGCCTCCCAGACAGGGGACTCTGGAAACACCATATATTTT. This translates into CASQTGDSGNTIYF.